The 32 T cell receptor beta chains below were found in one sample sequenced in a study of blood T cell repertoires in COVID-19. Repertoires were generated with immunoSEQ multiplex PCR, while TCRdb's copy carries only in-frame clones and drops some. The sample has approximately 200,000 clones; 87% are singletons. Material: PBMCs or T cells enriched from blood (not recorded which). The receptor source for this set is a man aged 18 to 35 with acute COVID-19.

V gene TRBV19 combines with J gene TRBJ2-2, with 14 bases matching TRBD2. CDR1 and CDR2 from the germline V gene are LNHDA and SQIVND (reference sequence). This CDR3 has 20 amino acids. V was pared by 1 base and J by 6 bases, with 13 bases of the junction left unmatched. The CDR3 is CASSIVAGTSGRARPGELFF. DNA for the CDR3: TGTGCCAGTAGTATAGTTGCTGGGACTAGCGGGAGAGCCCGTCCCGGGGAGCTGTTTTTT.

The chain employs TRBV11-3 and TRBJ2-7; D gene unclear. The CDR3 is 14 amino acids. The V gene's germline CDR1 is SGHNT and CDR2 YENEEA. Trimming removed 3 bases from V and 1 base from J, with 10 bases in between. CDR3 loop: CASSFRFASYEQYF. CDR3 nucleotide sequence: TGTGCCAGCAGCTTCAGGTTCGCTTCCTACGAGCAGTACTTC.

The chain employs TRBV5-5 and TRBJ1-6; D gene ambiguous. The CDR3 contains 14 residues. The germline CDR1 and CDR2 sequences are SGHKS and YYEKEE (reference sequence). The V and J ends lost 2 bases and 5 bases respectively, with 8 bases between them. The CDR3 spells CASSFEGNNSPLHF. CDR3 DNA: TGTGCCAGCAGCTTCGAGGGAAATAATTCACCCCTCCACTTT.

The chain recombines TRBV25-1 with TRBJ2-1; 8 positions agree with TRBD2. Trimming took 6 bases from V and 0 from J; bases not matched to a gene: 10. There are 17 residues in the CDR3. Per germline, CDR1 MGHDK and CDR2 SYGVNS. Here the CDR3 DNA reads TGTGCCAGCAGCGGGGCTAGCGGGTCAAGCTCCTACAATGAGCAGTTCTTC. It translates to CASSGASGSSSYNEQFF.

The rearrangement joins TRBV4-1 to TRBJ2-5; tentative D call: TRBD1 (5 bases). Trimming took 0 bases from V and 2 from J, leaving 10 bases between them. This CDR3 spans 15 amino acids. The germline gives CDR1 MGHRA, CDR2 YSYEKL. The CDR3: CASSQDEAGQETQYF. The CDR3 coding sequence is TGCGCCAGCAGCCAAGATGAGGCAGGGCAAGAGACCCAGTACTTC.

The chain uses TRBV28 and TRBJ2-7; TRBD2 matches at 10 bases. This CDR3 spans 14 amino acids. With 5 bases clipped from V and 6 bases from J, the junction kept 7 bases outside the gene matches. The germline CDR1 and CDR2 sequences are MDHEN and SYDVKM. CDR3 in DNA: TGTGCCAGCAGTCCAGCGGGAGGGCCTGGCGAGCAGTACTTC. It yields the protein CASSPAGGPGEQYF. The full variable domain, completed using reference TRBV28 and TRBJ2-7, is DVKVTQSSRYLVKRTGEKVFLECVQDMDHENMFWYRQDPGLGLRLIYFSYDVKMKEKGDIPEGYSVSREKKERFSLILESASTNQTSMYLCASSPAGGPGEQYFGPGTRLTVT.

In this sample, this clone turned up a few times. The V gene is TRBV11-2, the J gene TRBJ2-3; the match to TRBD2 covers 12 bases. Germline trimming cut 5 bases from V and 4 bases from J; bases unmatched to any gene: 7. Germline V gives CDR1 SGHAT, CDR2 FQNNGV. This CDR3 is 16 amino acids long. Written as DNA, the CDR3 is TGTGCCAGCAGCCGTCGACTAGCGGGAGCGTCAGATACGCAGTATTTT. It translates to CASSRRLAGASDTQYF.

As for this clone: This sample also contains other DNA sequences that code for the same CDR3. The rearrangement joins TRBV19 to TRBJ1-1; D gene unclear. The V end was cut by 3 bases, the J end by 2 bases, with 7 bases between. This CDR3 is built from 13 residues. Germline V gene lookup returns CDR1 LNHDA and CDR2 SQIVND (reference sequence). CDR3 amino acids: CASSMSVNTEAFF. The CDR3 DNA is TGTGCCAGTAGTATGTCTGTCAACACTGAAGCTTTCTTT.

The chain joins TRBV27 to TRBJ1-5; D remains unclear. CDR3 length: 15 amino acids. Looked up from germline, CDR1 is MNHEY and CDR2 is SMNVEV (reference sequence). Trimming stripped 1 base from V and 6 bases from J, with 13 bases between. CDR3 bases: TGTGCCAGCAGTTTATTGGCAGGTGTTGGTCAGCCCCAGCATTTT. Its translation is CASSLLAGVGQPQHF.

The rearrangement joins TRBV6-6 to TRBJ1-5; no definite D call. The V end lost 6 bases, the J end lost 2 bases, and 5 bases lay between the germline ends. Germline assignment: CDR1 MNHNY and CDR2 SVGAGI (reference sequence). The CDR3 spans 12 residues. CDR3 DNA sequence: TGTGCCAGCAGCATTGGCAATCAGCCCCAGCATTTT. This codes for CASSIGNQPQHF.

This sequence joins TRBV24-1 and TRBJ1-2, with 9 bases that match TRBD1. The CDR3 consists of 14 residues. J gave up 6 bases and V 4 bases, and 5 bases lay outside the gene matches. CDR1 and CDR2 from the germline V gene are KGHDR and SFDVKD. CDR3 nucleotides: TGTGCCACCAGTGACTCGGACAGGGGACATGGCTACACCTTC. Residues: CATSDSDRGHGYTF.

J is TRBJ1-1 and V is TRBV19; possible D gene TRBD1, 5 bases. Germline V gene data show CDR1 as LNHDA and CDR2 as SQIVND (reference sequence). This CDR3 is built from 15 residues. V dropped 6 bases and J dropped 7 bases, with 21 bases sitting between them. The CDR3 nucleotides are TGTGCCAGTAGCGGTAATACAGGAGCGATGATTGAAGCTTTCTTT. Amino acid sequence: CASSGNTGAMIEAFF.

This clone has only one observation. The chain employs TRBV24-1 and TRBJ2-5; no definite D call. This CDR3 has 12 amino acids. Trimming cost V 1 base and J 5 bases, with 4 bases left between them. Germline assignment: CDR1 KGHDR and CDR2 SFDVKD. Here the CDR3 DNA reads TGTGCCACCAGTGATTTCCGGGAGACCCAGTACTTC. This codes for CATSDFRETQYF.

The V gene is TRBV5-1, the J gene TRBJ1-2; no clear D gene. Trimming removed 4 bases at V and 2 bases at J, with 3 bases between. The germline V gene encodes CDR1 SGHRS and CDR2 YFSETQ. CDR3 size: 11 residues. CDR3 DNA: TGCGCCAGCAGCGAGAACTATGGCTACACCTTC. Translated: CASSENYGYTF. Full variable domain (remainder filled in from reference TRBV5-1 and TRBJ1-2): KAGVTQTPRYLIKTRGQQVTLSCSPISGHRSVSWYQQTPGQGLQFLFEYFSETQRNKGNFPGRFSGRQFSNSRSEMNVSTLELGDSALYLCASSENYGYTFGSGTRLTVV.

Concerning this clone: One end of the junction fails to match germline, which may point to a read error. This rearrangement joins TRBV5-1 to TRBJ1-1; no firm D call. CDR3 size: 17 residues. The V gene's germline CDR1 is SGHRS and CDR2 YFSETQ. In DNA form, the CDR3 reads TGCGCCAGCAGCTTGGTCGCCGGTCGGTCCATGAACGCTGAAGCTTTCTTT. It translates to CASSLVAGRSMNAEAFF.

The genes are TRBV29-1 and TRBJ1-1; 8 bases are shared with TRBD1. The trim removed 0 bases at V and 1 base at J, leaving 7 bases unmatched. CDR3 length: 16 amino acids. CDR1 and CDR2 (germline): SQVTM, ANQGSEA. The CDR3, as DNA: TGCAGCGTTGAAGATCGTTCAGGGGGCGCGAACACTGAAGCTTTCTTT. Translated, it gives CSVEDRSGGANTEAFF. The full variable domain, its missing parts supplied by reference TRBV29-1 and TRBJ1-1, is SAVISQKPSRDICQRGTSLTIQCQVDSQVTMMFWYRQQPGQSLTLIATANQGSEATYESGFVIDKFPISRPNLTFSTLTVSNMSPEDSSIYLCSVEDRSGGANTEAFFGQGTRLTVV.

This clone was recorded once. This chain uses TRBV6-5 with TRBJ1-2, with 8 bases that match TRBD1. This CDR3 is 14 amino acids long. V gave up 6 bases and J gave up 8 bases; unmatched junction bases: 11. Germline V gene sequence: CDR1 MNHEY, CDR2 SVGAGI. The CDR3 bases are TGTGCCAGCAGATCGACAGGGGTGGGGCAGGGCTACACCTTC. This gives the protein CASRSTGVGQGYTF.

J is TRBJ1-3 and V is TRBV9; 7 nucleotides line up with TRBD1. The germline CDR1 and CDR2 sequences are SGDLS and YYNGEE. The CDR3 is 16 amino acids. The J segment lost 0 bases and the V segment lost 3 bases, leaving 6 bases of the junction unmatched. CDR3 region: CASSAQYRGSGNTIYF. As DNA, the CDR3 is TGTGCCAGCAGCGCTCAATACAGGGGCTCTGGAAACACCATATATTTT.

The chain has TRBV28 and TRBJ2-1; 10 bases align to TRBD2. The CDR3 runs to 18 residues. Germline V gene lookup returns CDR1 MDHEN and CDR2 SYDVKM. Trimming at V came to 4 bases and at J to 3 bases, leaving 12 bases not matched to a gene. CDR3 nucleotide sequence: TGTGCCAGCAGTTCAACGAGCGCTAGCGGGAGTCTCTACAATGAGCAGTTCTTC. Translated: CASSSTSASGSLYNEQFF.

The V and J genes are TRBV2 and TRBJ1-2; no reliable D call. Germline V gives CDR1 SNHLY, CDR2 FYNNEI. The CDR3 runs 14 residues. V lost 2 bases and J 1 base, leaving 8 bases between the germline ends. CDR3 region: CASSEFGGNYGYTF. The CDR3, as DNA: TGTGCCAGCAGTGAATTTGGCGGTAACTATGGCTACACCTTC.

The J gene is TRBJ2-3, the V gene TRBV6-5; possibly TRBD1 for D (6 bases). Trimming pared 6 bases from V and 2 bases from J, leaving 15 bases between. The CDR3 contains 15 residues. The V gene's germline CDR1 is MNHEY and CDR2 SVGAGI. CDR3 nucleotides: TGTGCCAGCAGCGCGAAGAGGGGGTTCACAGATACGCAGTATTTT. Translating it yields CASSAKRGFTDTQYF.

This clone was counted a few times. This chain joins TRBV19 and TRBJ1-1, with a tentative D call TRBD1 (5 bases). Germline V CDR1 and CDR2: LNHDA, SQIVND (reference sequence). This CDR3 is 13 amino acids long. Trimming took 6 bases from V and 1 from J, leaving 9 bases between them. The CDR3 coding sequence is TGTGCCAGTAGCAGGGATGAGAACACTGAAGCTTTCTTT. Amino acids: CASSRDENTEAFF.

This chain uses TRBV28 with TRBJ2-5; TRBD1 is a possible D gene (5 bases). The CDR3 is 17 amino acids. The germline CDR1 and CDR2 sequences are MDHEN and SYDVKM. The V end was cut by 3 bases, the J end by 2 bases, with 19 bases between. CDR3 amino acids: CASSFLGSGALQETQYF. The CDR3 bases are TGTGCCAGCAGTTTTTTGGGTTCTGGGGCCCTACAAGAGACCCAGTACTTC.

The J gene is TRBJ1-5, the V gene TRBV4-1; TRBD1 matches 9 bases. Germline values: CDR1 MGHRA, CDR2 YSYEKL. J was trimmed by 6 bases and V by 2 bases; bases with no gene match: 5. CDR3 length equals 15 residues. The CDR3 sequence: CASSQLGTGFQPQHF. The CDR3 DNA sequence: TGCGCCAGCAGCCAATTGGGGACAGGGTTTCAGCCCCAGCATTTT.

The J gene is TRBJ1-4, the V gene TRBV30, with 9 positions matching TRBD1. CDR1 and CDR2 (germline): GTSNPN, SVGIG (reference sequence). The CDR3 length is 14 residues. V trimming: 2 bases; J trimming: 8 bases; junction bases outside the gene matches: 6. The CDR3 spells CAWSNRDRDEKLFF. The CDR3 DNA sequence: TGTGCCTGGAGTAACCGGGACAGGGACGAAAAACTGTTTTTT.

The chain recombines TRBV24-1 with TRBJ2-7; 8 bases are shared with TRBD1. The CDR3 extends over 14 amino acids. V was pared by 4 bases and J by 6 bases, with 7 bases of the junction left unmatched. In germline, CDR1 is KGHDR, CDR2 SFDVKD. CDR3 DNA sequence: TGTGCCACCAGTGAGAGGGACAGGTGGAGCGAGCAGTACTTC. As protein: CATSERDRWSEQYF.

This clone was seen just once. V gene TRBV3-1 (or the pseudogene TRBV3-2) combines with J gene TRBJ2-3, with TRBD1 matching over 7 bases. V was clipped by 4 bases and J by 3 bases; unmatched bases: 19. The germline gives CDR1 LGHDT, CDR2 YNNKEL (reference sequence). CDR3 length: 19 residues. In DNA, the CDR3 is TGTGCCAGCAGCCCACGATATCGGTTACGTGGCAGGGGGACAGATACGCAGTATTTT. Translated: CASSPRYRLRGRGTDTQYF.

The chain has TRBV19 and TRBJ1-3; possibly TRBD1 for D (6 bases). CDR1 LNHDA and CDR2 SQIVND come from the germline V gene (reference sequence). Trimming took 6 bases from V and 2 from J, leaving 14 bases between them. The CDR3 has 15 residues. This chain's CDR3 is CASSSGQLAGNTIYF. Written as DNA, the CDR3 is TGTGCCAGTAGCTCTGGACAGTTGGCTGGAAACACCATATATTTT.

The chain links TRBV28 to TRBJ1-2; 9 bases agree with TRBD1. CDR3 length: 15 amino acids. The V and J ends lost 5 bases and 6 bases, in that order; junction bases with no gene match: 10. Germline lookup yields CDR1 MDHEN and CDR2 SYDVKM. The CDR3 DNA sequence: TGTGCCAGCAGTACACACCGGGACAGGGAGAATGGCTACACCTTC. Protein sequence: CASSTHRDRENGYTF.

The genes are TRBV4-3 and TRBJ1-1; weak D call: TRBD1 (5 bases). The ends were cut back, 0 bases at V and 0 bases at J, with 8 bases in the middle. The CDR3 consists of 15 residues. Germline V gene lookup returns CDR1 LGHNA and CDR2 YSLEER. The CDR3 region has the DNA TGCGCCAGCAGCCAAGAGGTACAGGTGAACACTGAAGCTTTCTTT. The encoded protein is CASSQEVQVNTEAFF.

The chain couples TRBV4-1 to TRBJ2-7, with 9 nucleotides matching TRBD1. The CDR3 sequence is 16 residues long. Trimming at V came to 1 base and at J to 4 bases, leaving 8 bases not matched to a gene. The germline V gene has CDR1 MGHRA and CDR2 YSYEKL. The CDR3 spells CASSQVWGQGYYEQYF. The CDR3 nucleotides read TGCGCCAGCAGCCAAGTTTGGGGACAGGGTTATTACGAGCAGTACTTC.

The chain couples TRBV27 to TRBJ2-1, with 8 bases identical to TRBD2. From germline, CDR1 is MNHEY and CDR2 SMNVEV (reference sequence). The ends lost 7 bases at V and 2 bases at J; junction bases unmatched: 1. This CDR3 comprises 13 residues. The CDR3 is CASKAGAYNEQFF. The CDR3 nucleotides read TGTGCCAGCAAAGCGGGAGCCTACAATGAGCAGTTCTTC.